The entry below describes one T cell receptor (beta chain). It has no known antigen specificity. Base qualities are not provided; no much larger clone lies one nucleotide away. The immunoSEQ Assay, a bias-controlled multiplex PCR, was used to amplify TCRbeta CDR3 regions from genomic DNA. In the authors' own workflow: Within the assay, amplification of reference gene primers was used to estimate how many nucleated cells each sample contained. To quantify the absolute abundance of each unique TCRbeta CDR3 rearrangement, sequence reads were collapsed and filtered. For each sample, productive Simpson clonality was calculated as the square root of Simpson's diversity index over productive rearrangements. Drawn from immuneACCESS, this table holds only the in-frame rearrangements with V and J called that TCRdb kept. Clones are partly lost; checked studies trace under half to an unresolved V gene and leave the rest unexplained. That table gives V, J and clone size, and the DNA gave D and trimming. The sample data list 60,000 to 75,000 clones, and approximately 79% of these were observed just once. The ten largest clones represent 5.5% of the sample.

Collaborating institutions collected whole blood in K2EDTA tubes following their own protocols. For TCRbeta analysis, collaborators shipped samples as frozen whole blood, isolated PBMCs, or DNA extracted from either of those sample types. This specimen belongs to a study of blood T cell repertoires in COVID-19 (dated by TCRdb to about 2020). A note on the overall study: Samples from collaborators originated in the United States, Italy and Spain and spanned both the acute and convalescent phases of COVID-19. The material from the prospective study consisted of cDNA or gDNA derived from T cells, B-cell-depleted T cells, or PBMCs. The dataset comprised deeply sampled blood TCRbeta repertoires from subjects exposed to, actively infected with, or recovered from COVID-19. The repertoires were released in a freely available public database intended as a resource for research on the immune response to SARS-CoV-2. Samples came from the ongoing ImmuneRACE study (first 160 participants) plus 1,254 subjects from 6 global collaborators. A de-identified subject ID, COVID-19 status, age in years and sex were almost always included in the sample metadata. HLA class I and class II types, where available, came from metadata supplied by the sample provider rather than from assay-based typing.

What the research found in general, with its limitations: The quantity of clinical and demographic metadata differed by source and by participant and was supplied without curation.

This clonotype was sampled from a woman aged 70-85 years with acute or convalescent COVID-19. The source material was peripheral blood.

The CDR3 in this case is CAIQEQGAAYEQYF. The sequenced DNA is TGTGCCATCCAAGAACAGGGCGCCGCCTACGAGCAGTACTTC. Recombination linked TRBV10-3 to TRBJ2-7, with TRBD1 tentatively as D gene (6 bases match). From cysteine to phenylalanine, the CDR3 is 14 amino acids long. Solely the CDR3 DNA is kept, with 42 bases framed from the first base. According to the germline V gene, CDR1 reads ENHRY and CDR2 reads SYGVKD. V drops 8 bases and J drops 2 bases, leaving 16 bases in between.